This T cell receptor (beta chain) stems from a study of blood T cell repertoires in COVID-19. Study-wide context: Nucleic acid was either cDNA or gDNA, and it came from T cells, B-cell-depleted T cells, or PBMCs.

Recruitment covered some 25 US areas and drew participants whose ages spanned about 18 to 90 years. Exposed enrollees had met someone with a PCR-confirmed or clinician-diagnosed COVID-19 case at some point within the 2 weeks before study entry. Study processing details: Reference gene primer amplification gave nucleated cell count estimates. Libraries were prepared by immunoSEQ multiplex PCR; TCRdb keeps only in-frame clonotypes and omits some of them. V, J and clone size reflect that table, while D and trimming were determined from the DNA. Altogether 200,000 to 250,000 clones are present, about 80% being singletons, with the ten largest covering 4.5% to 5%. The sample consisted of PBMCs or T cells enriched from blood (not recorded which). The sequence was obtained from a woman aged 45 to 65 who had been exposed to COVID-19.

In nucleotides, the CDR3 is TGTGCCAGCAGTTCTAGGTTACCAGGGAAGGCGAACTATGGCTACACCTTC. This codes for CASSSRLPGKANYGYTF. V usage is TRBV28 and J usage is TRBJ1-2, with D perhaps TRBD1 (5 bases). From germline, CDR1 is MDHEN and CDR2 SYDVKM. The CDR3 runs 17 residues. Trimming pared 4 bases from V and 2 bases from J, leaving 20 bases between.